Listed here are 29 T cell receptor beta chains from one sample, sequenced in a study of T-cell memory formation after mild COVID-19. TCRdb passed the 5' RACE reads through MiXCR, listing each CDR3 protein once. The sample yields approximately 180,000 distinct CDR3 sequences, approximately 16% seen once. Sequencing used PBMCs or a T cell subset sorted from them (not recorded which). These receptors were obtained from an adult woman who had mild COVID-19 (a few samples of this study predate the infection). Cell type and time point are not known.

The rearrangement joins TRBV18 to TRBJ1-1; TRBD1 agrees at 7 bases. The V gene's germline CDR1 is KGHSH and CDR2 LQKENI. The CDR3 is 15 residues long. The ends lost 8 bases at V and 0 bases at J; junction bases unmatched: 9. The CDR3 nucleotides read TGTGCCAGCACCCCTGGACAGGAGATGAACACTGAAGCTTTCTTT. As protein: CASTPGQEMNTEAFF.

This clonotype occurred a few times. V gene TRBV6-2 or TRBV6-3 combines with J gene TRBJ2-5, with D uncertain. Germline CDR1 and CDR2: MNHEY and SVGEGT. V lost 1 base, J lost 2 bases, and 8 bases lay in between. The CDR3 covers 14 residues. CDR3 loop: CASSYFGKQETQYF. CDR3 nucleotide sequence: TGTGCCAGCAGTTACTTTGGAAAACAAGAGACCCAGTACTTC.

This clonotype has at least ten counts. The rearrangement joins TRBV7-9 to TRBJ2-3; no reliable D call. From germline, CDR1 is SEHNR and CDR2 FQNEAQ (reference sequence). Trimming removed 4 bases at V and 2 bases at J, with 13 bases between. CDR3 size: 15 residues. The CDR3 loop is CASSSTSQPTDTQYF. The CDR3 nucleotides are TGTGCCAGCAGCTCGACCAGCCAACCCACAGATACGCAGTATTTT.

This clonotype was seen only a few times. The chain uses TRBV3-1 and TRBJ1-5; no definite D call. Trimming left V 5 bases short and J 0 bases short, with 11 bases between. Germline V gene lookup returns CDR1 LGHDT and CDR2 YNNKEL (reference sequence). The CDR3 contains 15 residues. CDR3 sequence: CASSFAGNSNQPQHF. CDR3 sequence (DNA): TGTGCCAGCAGCTTCGCAGGAAATAGCAATCAGCCCCAGCATTTT.

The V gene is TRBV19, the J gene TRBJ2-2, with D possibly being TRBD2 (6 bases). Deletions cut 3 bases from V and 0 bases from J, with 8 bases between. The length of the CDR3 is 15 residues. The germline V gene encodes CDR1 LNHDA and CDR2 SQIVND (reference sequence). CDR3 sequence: CASSIGGTNTGELFF. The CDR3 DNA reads TGTGCCAGTAGTATCGGGGGAACGAACACCGGGGAGCTGTTTTTT.

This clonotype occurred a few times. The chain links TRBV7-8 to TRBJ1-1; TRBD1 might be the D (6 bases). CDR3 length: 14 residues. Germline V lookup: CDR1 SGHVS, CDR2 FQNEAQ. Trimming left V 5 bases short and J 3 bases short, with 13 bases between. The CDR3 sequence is CASSEQGLDTEAFF. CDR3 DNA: TGTGCCAGCAGCGAACAGGGTTTGGACACTGAAGCTTTCTTT.

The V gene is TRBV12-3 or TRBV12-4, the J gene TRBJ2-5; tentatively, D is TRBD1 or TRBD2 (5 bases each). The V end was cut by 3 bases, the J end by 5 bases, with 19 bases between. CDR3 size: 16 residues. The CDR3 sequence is CASSFRVASPRETQYF. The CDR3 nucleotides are TGTGCCAGCAGTTTCAGGGTAGCGTCCCCGAGGGAGACCCAGTACTTC.

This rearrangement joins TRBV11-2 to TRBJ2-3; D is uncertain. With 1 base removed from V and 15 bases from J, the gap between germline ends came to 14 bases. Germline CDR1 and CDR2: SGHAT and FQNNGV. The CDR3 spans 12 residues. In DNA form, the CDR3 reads TGTGCCAGCAGCTTAGCTAATCTCAGACTTTATTTT. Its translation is CASSLANLRLYF.

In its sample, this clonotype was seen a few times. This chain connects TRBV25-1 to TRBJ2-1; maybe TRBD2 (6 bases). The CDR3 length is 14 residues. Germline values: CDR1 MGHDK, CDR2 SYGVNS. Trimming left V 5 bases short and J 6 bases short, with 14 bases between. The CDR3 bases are TGTGCCAGCAGTAACCCCGGGACTCGCAATGAGCAGTTCTTC. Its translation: CASSNPGTRNEQFF.

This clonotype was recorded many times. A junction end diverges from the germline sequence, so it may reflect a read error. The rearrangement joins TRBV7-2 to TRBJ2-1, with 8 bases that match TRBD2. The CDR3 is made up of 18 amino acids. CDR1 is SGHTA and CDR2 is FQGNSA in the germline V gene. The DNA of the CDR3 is TGTGCCAGCAGCCTAGCTATAGGGACTAGGCCCTCCTACAATGAGCAGTTCTTC. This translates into CASSLAIGTRPSYNEQFF.

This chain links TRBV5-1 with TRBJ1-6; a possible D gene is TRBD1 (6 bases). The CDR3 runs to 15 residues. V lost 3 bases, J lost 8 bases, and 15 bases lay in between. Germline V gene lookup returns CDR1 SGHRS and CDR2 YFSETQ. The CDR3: CASSSTGARDSPLHF. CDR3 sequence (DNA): TGCGCCAGCAGCTCGACGGGGGCTCGGGATTCACCCCTCCACTTT.

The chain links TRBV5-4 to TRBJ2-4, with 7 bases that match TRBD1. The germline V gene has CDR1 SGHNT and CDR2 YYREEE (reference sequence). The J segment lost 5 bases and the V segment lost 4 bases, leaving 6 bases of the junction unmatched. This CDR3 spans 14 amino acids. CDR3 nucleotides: TGTGCCAGCAGCCTGAGGGGGCGCGAAAACATTCAGTACTTC. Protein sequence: CASSLRGRENIQYF. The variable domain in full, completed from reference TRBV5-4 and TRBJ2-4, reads ETGVTQSPTHLIKTRGQQVTLRCSSQSGHNTVSWYQQALGQGPQFIFQYYREEENGRGNFPPRFSGLQFPNYSSELNVNALELDDSALYLCASSLRGRENIQYFGAGTRLSVL.

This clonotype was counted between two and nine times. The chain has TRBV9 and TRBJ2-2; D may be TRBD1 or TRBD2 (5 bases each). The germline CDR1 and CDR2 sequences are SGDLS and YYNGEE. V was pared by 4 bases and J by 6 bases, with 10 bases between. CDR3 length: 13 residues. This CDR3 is CASSRRDPGELFF. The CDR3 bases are TGTGCCAGCAGCCGCCGGGACCCCGGGGAGCTGTTTTTT.

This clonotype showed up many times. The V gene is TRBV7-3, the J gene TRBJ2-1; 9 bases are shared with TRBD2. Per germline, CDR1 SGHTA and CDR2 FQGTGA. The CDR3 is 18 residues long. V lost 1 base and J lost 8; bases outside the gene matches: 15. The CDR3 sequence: CASSLRPGRRGGIHEQFF. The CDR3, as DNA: TGTGCCAGCAGCTTAAGGCCCGGTCGGCGGGGGGGTATTCATGAGCAGTTCTTC.

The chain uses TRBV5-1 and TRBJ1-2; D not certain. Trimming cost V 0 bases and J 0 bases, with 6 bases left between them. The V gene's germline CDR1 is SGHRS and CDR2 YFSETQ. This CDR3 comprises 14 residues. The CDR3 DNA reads TGCGCCAGCAGCTTGGGAACAGCTAACTATGGCTACACCTTC. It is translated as CASSLGTANYGYTF.

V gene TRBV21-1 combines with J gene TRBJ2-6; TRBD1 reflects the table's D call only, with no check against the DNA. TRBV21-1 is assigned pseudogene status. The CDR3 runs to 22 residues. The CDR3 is CASSNKRTGALSQFSGANVLTF. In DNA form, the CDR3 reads TGTGCCAGCAGCAATAAACGGACAGGGGCCCTTTCCCAATTCTCTGGGGCCAACGTCCTGACTTTC.

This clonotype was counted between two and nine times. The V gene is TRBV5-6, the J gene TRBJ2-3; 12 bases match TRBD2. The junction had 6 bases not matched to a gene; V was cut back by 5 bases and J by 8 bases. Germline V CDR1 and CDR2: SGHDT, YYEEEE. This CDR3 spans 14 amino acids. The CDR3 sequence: CASRTSGGPTTQYF. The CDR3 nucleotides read TGTGCCAGCAGGACTAGCGGGGGCCCAACTACGCAGTATTTT.

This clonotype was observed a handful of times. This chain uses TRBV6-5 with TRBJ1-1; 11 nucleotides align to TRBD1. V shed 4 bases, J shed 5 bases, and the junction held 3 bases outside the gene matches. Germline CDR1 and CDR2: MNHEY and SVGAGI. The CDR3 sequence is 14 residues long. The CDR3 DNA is TGTGCCAGCAGTTTCCGGGACAGGGGGACTGAAGCTTTCTTT. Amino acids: CASSFRDRGTEAFF.

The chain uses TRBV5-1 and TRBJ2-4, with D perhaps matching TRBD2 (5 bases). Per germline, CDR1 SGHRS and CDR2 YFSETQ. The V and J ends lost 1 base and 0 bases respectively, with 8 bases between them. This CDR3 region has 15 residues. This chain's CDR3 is CASSLTAGAKNIQYF. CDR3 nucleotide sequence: TGCGCCAGCAGCTTGACGGCGGGAGCCAAAAACATTCAGTACTTC.

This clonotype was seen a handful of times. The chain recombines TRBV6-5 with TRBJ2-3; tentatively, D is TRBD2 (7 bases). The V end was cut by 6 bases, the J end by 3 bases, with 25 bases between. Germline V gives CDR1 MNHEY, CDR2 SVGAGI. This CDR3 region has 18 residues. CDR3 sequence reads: CASRSHRVEGGLTDTQYF. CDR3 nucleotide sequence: TGTGCCAGCAGATCCCACCGGGTGGAGGGGGGGCTTACAGATACGCAGTATTTT.

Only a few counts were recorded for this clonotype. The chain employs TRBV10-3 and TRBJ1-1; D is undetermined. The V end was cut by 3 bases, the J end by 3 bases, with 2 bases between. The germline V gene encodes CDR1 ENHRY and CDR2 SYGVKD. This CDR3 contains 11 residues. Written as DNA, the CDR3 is TGTGCCATCAGTGACTACACTGAAGCTTTCTTT. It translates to CAISDYTEAFF.

CDR3 amino acids: CASSPRDRGYGYTF. Here the CDR3 DNA reads TGTGCCAGCAGCCCTAGGGACAGGGGCTATGGCTACACCTTC. This rearrangement joins TRBV7-2 to TRBJ1-2, with 10 bases identical to TRBD1. The CDR3 spans 14 residues. The V gene end was trimmed by 5 bases and the J gene end by 4 bases; junction bases not matched to a gene: 4. Germline loops: CDR1 SGHTA, CDR2 FQGNSA.

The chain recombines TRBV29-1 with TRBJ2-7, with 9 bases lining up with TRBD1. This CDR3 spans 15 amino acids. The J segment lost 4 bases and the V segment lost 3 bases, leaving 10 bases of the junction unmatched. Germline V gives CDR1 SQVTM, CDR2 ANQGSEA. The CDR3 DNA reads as TGCAGCGTTGAGCTCCGATCCGGGACAGGGTACGAGCAGTACTTC. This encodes CSVELRSGTGYEQYF.

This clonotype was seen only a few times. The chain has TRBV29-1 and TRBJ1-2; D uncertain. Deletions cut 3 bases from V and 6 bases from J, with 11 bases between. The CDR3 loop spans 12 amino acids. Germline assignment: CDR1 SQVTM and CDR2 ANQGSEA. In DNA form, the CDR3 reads TGCAGCGTTGATGGGTCTAGGAATGGCTACACCTTC. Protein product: CSVDGSRNGYTF.

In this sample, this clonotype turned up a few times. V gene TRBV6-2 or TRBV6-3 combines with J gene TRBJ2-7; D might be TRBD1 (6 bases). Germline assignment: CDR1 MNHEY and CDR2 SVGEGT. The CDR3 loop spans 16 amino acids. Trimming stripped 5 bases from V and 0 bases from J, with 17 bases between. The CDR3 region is CASSLNPRGSSYEQYF. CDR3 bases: TGTGCCAGCAGTCTTAACCCGAGGGGGAGCTCCTACGAGCAGTACTTC.

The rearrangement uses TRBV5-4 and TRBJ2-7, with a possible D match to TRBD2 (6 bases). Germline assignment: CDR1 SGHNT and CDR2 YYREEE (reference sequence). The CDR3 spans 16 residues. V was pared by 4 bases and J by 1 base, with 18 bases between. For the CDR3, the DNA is TGTGCCAGCAGCGCGGGACGCGTCGGGGGATCCTACGAGCAGTACTTC. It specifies CASSAGRVGGSYEQYF.

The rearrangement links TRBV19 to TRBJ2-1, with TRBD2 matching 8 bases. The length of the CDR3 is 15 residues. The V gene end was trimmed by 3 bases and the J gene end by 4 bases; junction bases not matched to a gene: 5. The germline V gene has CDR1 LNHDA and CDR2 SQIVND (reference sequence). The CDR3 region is CASSIPPGGYNEQFF. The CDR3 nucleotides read TGTGCCAGTAGTATTCCTCCGGGGGGGTACAATGAGCAGTTCTTC.

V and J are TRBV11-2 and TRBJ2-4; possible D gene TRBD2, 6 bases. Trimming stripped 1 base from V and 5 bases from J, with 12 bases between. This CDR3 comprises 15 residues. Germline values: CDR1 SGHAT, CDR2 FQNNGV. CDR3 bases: TGTGCCAGCAGCTTAGTCGGGGGTAGGGAAAACATTCAGTACTTC. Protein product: CASSLVGGRENIQYF.

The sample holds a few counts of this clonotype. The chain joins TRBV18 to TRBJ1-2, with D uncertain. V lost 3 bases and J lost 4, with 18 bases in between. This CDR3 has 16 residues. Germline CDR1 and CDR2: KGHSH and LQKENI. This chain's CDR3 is CASSPRGQPNPYGYTF. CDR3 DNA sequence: TGTGCCAGCTCACCCCGAGGCCAGCCGAACCCCTATGGCTACACCTTC. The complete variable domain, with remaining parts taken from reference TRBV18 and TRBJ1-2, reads NAGVMQNPRHLVRRRGQEARLRCSPMKGHSHVYWYRQLPEEGLKFMVYLQKENIIDESGMPKERFSAEFPKEGPSILRIQQVVRGDSAAYFCASSPRGQPNPYGYTFGSGTRLTVV.